This paragraph reports one T cell receptor (beta chain). Its antigen is still unknown. This record belongs to a study of vaccination and CD4 T cells after COVID-19. Overall study context: Six men and four women formed the convalescents, two being Hispanic. Typically, post-vaccine samples were obtained a median roughly 75 days after dose two, within a range of 14 to 241.

The treatment here: roughly 11-day PBMC culture with coronavirus spike peptide pools or control peptides (ViraFEST assay). Oncomine TCR Beta short-read sequencing was applied to DNA from cultured CD4+ T cells. TCRdb redid the calling of the PCR reads with MiXCR, one entry per CDR3 protein. The sample has 3,500 to 4,000 distinct CDR3 sequences, roughly a sixth seen once. The V end lost 8 bases, the J end lost 1 base, and 13 bases lay between the germline ends. The CDR3 length is 14 residues. CDR1 WSHSY and CDR2 SAAADI come from the germline V gene. The sample taken for sequencing was CD4+ T cells from blood, cultured in vitro. The chain recombines TRBV10-2 with TRBJ2-3; D uncertain. This clonotype originated in a human donor who had recovered from COVID-19. CDR3 protein: CASGAAPRTDTQYF. In DNA, the CDR3 is TGCGCCAGCGGCGCGGCGCCGCGCACAGATACGCAGTATTTT.